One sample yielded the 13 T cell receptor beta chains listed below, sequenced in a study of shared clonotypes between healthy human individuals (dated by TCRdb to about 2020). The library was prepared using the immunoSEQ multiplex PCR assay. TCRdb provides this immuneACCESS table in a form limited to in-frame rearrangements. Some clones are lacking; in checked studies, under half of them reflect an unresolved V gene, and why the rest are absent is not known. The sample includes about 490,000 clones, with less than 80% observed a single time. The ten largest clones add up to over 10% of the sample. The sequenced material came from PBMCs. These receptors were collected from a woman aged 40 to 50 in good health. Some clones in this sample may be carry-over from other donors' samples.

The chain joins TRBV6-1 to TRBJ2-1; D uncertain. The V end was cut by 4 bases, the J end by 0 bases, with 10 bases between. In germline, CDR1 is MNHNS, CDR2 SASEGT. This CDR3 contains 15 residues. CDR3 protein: CASSVEFLSYNEQFF. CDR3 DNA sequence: TGTGCCAGCAGTGTTGAGTTCCTCTCCTACAATGAGCAGTTCTTC.

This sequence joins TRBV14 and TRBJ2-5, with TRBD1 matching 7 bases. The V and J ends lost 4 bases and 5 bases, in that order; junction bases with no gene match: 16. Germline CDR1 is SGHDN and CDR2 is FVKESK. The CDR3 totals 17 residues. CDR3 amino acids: CASSLNTGAWSRETQYF. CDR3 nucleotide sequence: TGTGCCAGCAGCCTTAACACAGGGGCTTGGTCTAGGGAGACCCAGTACTTC.

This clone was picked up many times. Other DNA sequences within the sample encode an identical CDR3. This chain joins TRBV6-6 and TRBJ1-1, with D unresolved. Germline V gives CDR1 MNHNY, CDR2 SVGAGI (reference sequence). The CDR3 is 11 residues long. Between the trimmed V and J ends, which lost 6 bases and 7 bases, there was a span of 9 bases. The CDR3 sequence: CASREGSEAFF. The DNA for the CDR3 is TGTGCCAGCAGGGAGGGCAGTGAAGCTTTCTTT.

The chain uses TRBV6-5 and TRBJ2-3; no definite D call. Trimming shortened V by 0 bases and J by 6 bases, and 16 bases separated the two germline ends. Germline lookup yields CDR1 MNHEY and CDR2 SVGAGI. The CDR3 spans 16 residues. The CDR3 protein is CASSYSPRKAQDTQYF. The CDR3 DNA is TGTGCCAGCAGTTACTCTCCCCGGAAGGCCCAGGATACGCAGTATTTT.

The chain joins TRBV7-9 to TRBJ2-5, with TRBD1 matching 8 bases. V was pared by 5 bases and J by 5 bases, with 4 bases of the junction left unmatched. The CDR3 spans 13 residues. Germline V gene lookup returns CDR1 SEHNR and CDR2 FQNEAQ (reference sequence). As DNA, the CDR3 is TGTGCCAGCAGCCCCCGGACAGGGGAGACCCAGTACTTC. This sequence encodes CASSPRTGETQYF.

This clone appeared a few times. The CDR3 reads CASRKTSGRGGYEQYF. CDR3 DNA sequence: TGTGCCAGCAGGAAAACTAGCGGGAGAGGAGGTTACGAGCAGTACTTC. The chain uses TRBV6-4 and TRBJ2-7; 11 positions agree with TRBD2. Germline assignment: CDR1 MRHNA and CDR2 SNTAGT. CDR3 length: 16 amino acids. The J segment lost 4 bases and the V segment lost 6 bases, leaving 11 bases of the junction unmatched.

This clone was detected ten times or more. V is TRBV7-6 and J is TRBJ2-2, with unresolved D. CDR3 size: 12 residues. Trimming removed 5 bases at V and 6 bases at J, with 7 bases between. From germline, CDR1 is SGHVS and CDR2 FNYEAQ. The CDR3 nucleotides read TGTGCCAGCAGCCCAGGCGCCGGGGAGCTGTTTTTT. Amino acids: CASSPGAGELFF.

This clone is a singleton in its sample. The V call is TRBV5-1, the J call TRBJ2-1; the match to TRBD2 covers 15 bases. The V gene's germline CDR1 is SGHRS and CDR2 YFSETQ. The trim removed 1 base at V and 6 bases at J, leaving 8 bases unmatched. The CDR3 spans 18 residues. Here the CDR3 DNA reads TGCGCCAGCAGCTTGTTTCCGGGGGGACTAGCGGGAGGCAATGAGCAGTTCTTC. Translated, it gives CASSLFPGGLAGGNEQFF.

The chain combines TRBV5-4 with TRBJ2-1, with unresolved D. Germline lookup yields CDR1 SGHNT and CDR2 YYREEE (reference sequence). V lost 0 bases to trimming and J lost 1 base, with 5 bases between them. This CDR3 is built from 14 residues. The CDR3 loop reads CASSLALSYNEQFF. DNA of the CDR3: TGTGCCAGCAGCTTGGCCCTATCCTACAATGAGCAGTTCTTC.

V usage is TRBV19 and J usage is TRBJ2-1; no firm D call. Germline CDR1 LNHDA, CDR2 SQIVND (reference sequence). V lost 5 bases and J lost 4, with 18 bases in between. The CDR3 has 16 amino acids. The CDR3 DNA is TGTGCCAGTAGTCCCCCTGGGGAACGTACTTACAATGAGCAGTTCTTC. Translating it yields CASSPPGERTYNEQFF.

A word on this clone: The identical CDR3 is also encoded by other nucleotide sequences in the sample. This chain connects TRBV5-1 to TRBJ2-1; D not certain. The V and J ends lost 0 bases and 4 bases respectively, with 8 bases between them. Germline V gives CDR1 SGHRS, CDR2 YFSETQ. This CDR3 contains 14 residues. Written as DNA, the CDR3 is TGCGCCAGCAGCTTGGATGGGATATACAATGAGCAGTTCTTC. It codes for CASSLDGIYNEQFF.

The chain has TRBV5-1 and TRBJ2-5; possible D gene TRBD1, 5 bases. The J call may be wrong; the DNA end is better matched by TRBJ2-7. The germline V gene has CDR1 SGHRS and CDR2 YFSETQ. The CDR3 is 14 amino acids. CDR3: CASSTLQGPYEQYF. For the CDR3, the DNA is TGCGCCAGCAGCACTCTGCAGGGCCCCTACGAGCAGTACTTC.

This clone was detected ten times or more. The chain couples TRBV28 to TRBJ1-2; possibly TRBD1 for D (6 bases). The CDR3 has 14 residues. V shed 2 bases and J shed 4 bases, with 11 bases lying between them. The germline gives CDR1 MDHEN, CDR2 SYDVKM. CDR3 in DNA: TGTGCCAGCAGTTTAAGGACAGATCTCTATGGCTACACCTTC. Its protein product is CASSLRTDLYGYTF.